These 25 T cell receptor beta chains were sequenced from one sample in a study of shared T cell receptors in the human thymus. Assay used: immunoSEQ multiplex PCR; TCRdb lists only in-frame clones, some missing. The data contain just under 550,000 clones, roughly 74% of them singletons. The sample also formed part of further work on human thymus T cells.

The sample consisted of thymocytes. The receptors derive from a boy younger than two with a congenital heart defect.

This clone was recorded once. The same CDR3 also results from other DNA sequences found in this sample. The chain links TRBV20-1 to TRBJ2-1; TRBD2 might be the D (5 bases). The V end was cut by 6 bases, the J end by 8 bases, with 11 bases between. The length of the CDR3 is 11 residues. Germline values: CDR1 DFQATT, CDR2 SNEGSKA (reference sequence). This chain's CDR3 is CSARVRDEQFF. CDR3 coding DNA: TGCAGTGCACGAGTGAGGGATGAGCAGTTCTTC.

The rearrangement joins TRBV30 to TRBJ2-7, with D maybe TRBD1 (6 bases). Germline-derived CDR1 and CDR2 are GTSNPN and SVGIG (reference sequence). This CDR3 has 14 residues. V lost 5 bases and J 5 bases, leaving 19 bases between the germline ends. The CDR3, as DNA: TGTGCCTGGGACGGACAGTGGGGGCACGACGAGCAGTACTTC. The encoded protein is CAWDGQWGHDEQYF.

CDR3 region: CASSAGPPLHPKSYEQYF. DNA for the CDR3: TGTGCCAGCAGTGCGGGACCCCCGCTTCACCCGAAATCCTACGAGCAGTACTTC. The J gene is TRBJ2-7, the V gene TRBV7-2; TRBD2 might be the D (6 bases). This CDR3 is built from 18 residues. V was shortened by 6 bases and J by 1 base, with 25 bases between the two germline ends. CDR1 and CDR2 (germline): SGHTA, FQGNSA.

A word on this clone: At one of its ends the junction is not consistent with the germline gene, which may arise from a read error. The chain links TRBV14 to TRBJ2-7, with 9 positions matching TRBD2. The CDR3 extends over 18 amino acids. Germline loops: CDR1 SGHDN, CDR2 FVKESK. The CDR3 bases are TGTGCCAGCAGCCAAGCCATATCTAGAGCGGGAGGCTCCCACGAGCAGTACTTC. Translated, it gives CASSQAISRAGGSHEQYF.

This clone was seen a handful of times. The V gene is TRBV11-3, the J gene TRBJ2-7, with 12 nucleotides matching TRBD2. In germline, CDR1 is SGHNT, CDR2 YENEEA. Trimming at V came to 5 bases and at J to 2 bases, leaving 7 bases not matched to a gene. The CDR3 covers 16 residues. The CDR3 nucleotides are TGTGCCAGCAGCCCGGGACTAGCGGGTTCCACCTACGAGCAGTACTTC. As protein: CASSPGLAGSTYEQYF.

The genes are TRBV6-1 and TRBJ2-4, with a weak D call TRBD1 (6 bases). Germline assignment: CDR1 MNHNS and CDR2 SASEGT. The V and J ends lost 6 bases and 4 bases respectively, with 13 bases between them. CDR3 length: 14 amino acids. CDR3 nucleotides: TGTGCCAGCAGAGTGAGGACAGAGAAAAACATTCAGTACTTC. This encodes CASRVRTEKNIQYF.

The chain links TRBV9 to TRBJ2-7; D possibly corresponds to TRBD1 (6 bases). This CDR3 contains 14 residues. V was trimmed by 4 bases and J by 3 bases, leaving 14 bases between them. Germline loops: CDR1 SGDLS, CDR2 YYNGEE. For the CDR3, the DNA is TGTGCCAGCAGCCCTACGGACAGTCGCTACGAGCAGTACTTC. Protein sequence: CASSPTDSRYEQYF.

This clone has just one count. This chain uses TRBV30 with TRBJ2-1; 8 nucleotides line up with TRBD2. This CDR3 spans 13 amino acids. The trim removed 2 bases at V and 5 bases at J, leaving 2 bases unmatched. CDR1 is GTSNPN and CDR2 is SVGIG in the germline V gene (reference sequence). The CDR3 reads CAWSRREDNEQFF. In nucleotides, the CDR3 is TGTGCCTGGAGTCGGCGGGAGGACAATGAGCAGTTCTTC. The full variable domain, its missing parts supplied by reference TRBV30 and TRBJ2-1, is SQTIHQWPATLVQPVGSPLSLECTVEGTSNPNLYWYRQAAGRGLQLLFYSVGIGQISSEVPQNLSASRPQDRQFILSSKKLLLSDSGFYLCAWSRREDNEQFFGPGTRLTVL.

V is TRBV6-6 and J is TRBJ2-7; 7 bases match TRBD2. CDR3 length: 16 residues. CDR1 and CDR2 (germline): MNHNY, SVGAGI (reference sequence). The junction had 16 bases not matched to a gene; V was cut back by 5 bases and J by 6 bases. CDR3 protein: CASSSIGEGHMGEQYF. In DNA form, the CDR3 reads TGTGCCAGCAGTAGCATCGGGGAGGGTCATATGGGCGAGCAGTACTTC.

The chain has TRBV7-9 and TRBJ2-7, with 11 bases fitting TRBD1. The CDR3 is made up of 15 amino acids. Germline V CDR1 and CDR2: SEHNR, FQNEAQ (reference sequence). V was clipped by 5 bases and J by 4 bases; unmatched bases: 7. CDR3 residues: CASSTPGQGGYEQYF. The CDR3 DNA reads TGTGCCAGCAGCACCCCGGGACAGGGGGGTTACGAGCAGTACTTC.

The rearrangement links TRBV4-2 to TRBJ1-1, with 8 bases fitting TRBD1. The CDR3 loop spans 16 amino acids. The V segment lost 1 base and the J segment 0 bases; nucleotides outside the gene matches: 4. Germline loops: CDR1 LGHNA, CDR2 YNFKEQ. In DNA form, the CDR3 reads TGTGCCAGCAGCCAAGTAAGACAGGGGCTGAACACTGAAGCTTTCTTT. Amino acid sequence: CASSQVRQGLNTEAFF.

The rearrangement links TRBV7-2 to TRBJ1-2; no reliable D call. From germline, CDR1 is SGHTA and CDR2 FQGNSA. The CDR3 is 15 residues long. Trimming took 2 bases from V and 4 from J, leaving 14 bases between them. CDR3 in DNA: TGTGCCAGCAGCTTAACCCCTTCGAGAAGCTATGGCTACACCTTC. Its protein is CASSLTPSRSYGYTF.

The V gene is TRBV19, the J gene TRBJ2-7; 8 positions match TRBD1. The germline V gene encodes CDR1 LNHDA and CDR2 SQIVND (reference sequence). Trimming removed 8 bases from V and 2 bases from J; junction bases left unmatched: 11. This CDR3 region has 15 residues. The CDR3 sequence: CASSLWDRFPYEQYF. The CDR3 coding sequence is TGTGCCAGTTCTCTTTGGGACAGGTTTCCCTACGAGCAGTACTTC.

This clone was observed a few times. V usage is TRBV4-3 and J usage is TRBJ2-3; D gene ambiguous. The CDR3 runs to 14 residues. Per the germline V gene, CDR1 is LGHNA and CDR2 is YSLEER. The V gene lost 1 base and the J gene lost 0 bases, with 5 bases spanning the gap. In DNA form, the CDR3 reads TGCGCCAGCAGCCAAGGTAGAAGCACAGATACGCAGTATTTT. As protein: CASSQGRSTDTQYF.

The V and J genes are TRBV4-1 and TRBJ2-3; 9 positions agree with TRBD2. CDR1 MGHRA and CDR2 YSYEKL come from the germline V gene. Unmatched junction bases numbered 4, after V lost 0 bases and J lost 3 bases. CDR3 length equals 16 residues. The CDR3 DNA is TGCGCCAGCAGCCAAGATCGGCTAGCGGGAACAGATACGCAGTATTTT. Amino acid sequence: CASSQDRLAGTDTQYF.

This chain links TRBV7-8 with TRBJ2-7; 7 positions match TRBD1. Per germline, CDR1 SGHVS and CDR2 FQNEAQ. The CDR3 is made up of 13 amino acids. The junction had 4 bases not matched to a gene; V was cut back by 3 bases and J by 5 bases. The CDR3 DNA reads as TGTGCCAGCAGCTTTACAGGGGAGAACGAGCAGTACTTC. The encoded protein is CASSFTGENEQYF.

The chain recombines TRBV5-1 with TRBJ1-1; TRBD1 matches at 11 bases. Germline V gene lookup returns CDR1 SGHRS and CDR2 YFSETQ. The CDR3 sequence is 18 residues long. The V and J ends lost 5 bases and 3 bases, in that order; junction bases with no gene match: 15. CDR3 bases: TGCGCCAGCAGACCCCAGAGGAGGACAGGGGGCGAGGACACTGAAGCTTTCTTT. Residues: CASRPQRRTGGEDTEAFF. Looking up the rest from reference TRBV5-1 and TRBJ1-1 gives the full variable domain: KAGVTQTPRYLIKTRGQQVTLSCSPISGHRSVSWYQQTPGQGLQFLFEYFSETQRNKGNFPGRFSGRQFSNSRSEMNVSTLELGDSALYLCASRPQRRTGGEDTEAFFGQGTRLTVV.

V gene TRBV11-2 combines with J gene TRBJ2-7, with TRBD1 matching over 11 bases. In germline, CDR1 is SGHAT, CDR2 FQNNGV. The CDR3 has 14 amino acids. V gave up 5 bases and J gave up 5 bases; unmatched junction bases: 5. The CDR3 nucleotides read TGTGCCAGCAGCCCGGGACAGGGGGTCCACGAGCAGTACTTC. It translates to CASSPGQGVHEQYF. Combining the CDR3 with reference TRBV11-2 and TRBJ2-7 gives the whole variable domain EAGVAQSPRYKIIEKRQSVAFWCNPISGHATLYWYQQILGQGPKLLIQFQNNGVVDDSQLPKDRFSAERLKGVDSTLKIQPAKLEDSAVYLCASSPGQGVHEQYFGPGTRLTVT.

The CDR3 loop reads CASSLRKTSGRGYTGELFF. CDR3 nucleotides: TGTGCCAGCAGCTTGCGGAAAACTAGCGGGAGGGGATACACCGGGGAGCTGTTTTTT. The chain couples TRBV7-9 to TRBJ2-2; the match to TRBD2 covers 13 bases. The germline CDR1 and CDR2 sequences are SEHNR and FQNEAQ (reference sequence). This CDR3 is 19 amino acids long. The trim removed 3 bases at V and 3 bases at J, leaving 10 bases unmatched.

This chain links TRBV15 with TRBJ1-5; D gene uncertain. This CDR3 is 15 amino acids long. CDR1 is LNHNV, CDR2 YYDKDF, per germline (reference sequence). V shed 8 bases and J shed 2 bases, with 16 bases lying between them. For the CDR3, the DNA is TGTGCCACCGCACTAGAGGGTCCCGGCAATCAGCCCCAGCATTTT. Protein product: CATALEGPGNQPQHF.

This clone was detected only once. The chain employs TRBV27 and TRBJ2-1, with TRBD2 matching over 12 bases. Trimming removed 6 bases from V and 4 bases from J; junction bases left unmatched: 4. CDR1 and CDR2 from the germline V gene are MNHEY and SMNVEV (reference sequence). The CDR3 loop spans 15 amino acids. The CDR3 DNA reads TGTGCCAGCAGCTACGGACTAGCGGGATACAATGAGCAGTTCTTC. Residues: CASSYGLAGYNEQFF.

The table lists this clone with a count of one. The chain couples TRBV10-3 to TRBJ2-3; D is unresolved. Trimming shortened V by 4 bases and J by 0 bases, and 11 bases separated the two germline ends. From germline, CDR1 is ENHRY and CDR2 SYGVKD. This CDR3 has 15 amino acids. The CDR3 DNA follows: TGTGCCATCAGTGCGACTCATTCTAGCACAGATACGCAGTATTTT. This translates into CAISATHSSTDTQYF.

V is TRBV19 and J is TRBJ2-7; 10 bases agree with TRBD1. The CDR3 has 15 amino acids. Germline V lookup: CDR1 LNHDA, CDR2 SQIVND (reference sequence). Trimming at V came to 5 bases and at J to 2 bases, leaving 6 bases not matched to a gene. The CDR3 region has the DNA TGTGCCAGTAGTTGGGGGACAGGGGTCGCCTACGAGCAGTACTTC. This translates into CASSWGTGVAYEQYF.

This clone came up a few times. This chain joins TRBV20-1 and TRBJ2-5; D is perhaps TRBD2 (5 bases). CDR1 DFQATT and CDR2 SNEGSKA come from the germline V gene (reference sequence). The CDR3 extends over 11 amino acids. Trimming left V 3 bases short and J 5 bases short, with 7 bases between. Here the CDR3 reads CSARPGETQYF. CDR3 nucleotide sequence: TGCAGTGCTAGGCCGGGGGAGACCCAGTACTTC.

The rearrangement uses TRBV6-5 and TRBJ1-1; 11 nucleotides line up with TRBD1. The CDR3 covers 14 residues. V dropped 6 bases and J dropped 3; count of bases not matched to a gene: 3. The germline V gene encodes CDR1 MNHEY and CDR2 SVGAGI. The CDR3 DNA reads TGTGCCAGCAGGGGGGACAGGGGGGACACTGAAGCTTTCTTT. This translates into CASRGDRGDTEAFF.